This T cell receptor (beta chain) was identified in a study of blood T cell repertoires in COVID-19. About the study: Nucleic acid was either cDNA or gDNA, and it came from T cells, B-cell-depleted T cells, or PBMCs.

In terms of age and location, participants ranged from about 18 to 95 years and lived in about 25 US areas. Germline CDR1 reads ENHRY; CDR2 reads SYGVKD. The CDR3 totals 14 residues. V gave up 6 bases and J gave up 4 bases; unmatched junction bases: 8. As originally analysed: Amplification with reference gene primers provided the estimates of nucleated cell counts. Measured with immunoSEQ multiplex PCR; TCRdb has only the in-frame clones, and not every one. That table furnishes V, J and clone size, whereas the DNA furnished D and trimming. The top ten hold under 5% of the sample, which has about 240,000 clones, 80% to 90% seen once.

Sequencing was performed on PBMCs or T cells enriched from blood (not recorded which). This clonotype was sampled from a woman younger than 45 who had recovered from COVID-19. The chain is built from TRBV10-3 and TRBJ2-5; 7 bases agree with TRBD2. The DNA for the CDR3 is TGTGCCATCAGAGCAGCGGGACCTCCAGAGACCCAGTACTTC. Translating gives CAIRAAGPPETQYF.